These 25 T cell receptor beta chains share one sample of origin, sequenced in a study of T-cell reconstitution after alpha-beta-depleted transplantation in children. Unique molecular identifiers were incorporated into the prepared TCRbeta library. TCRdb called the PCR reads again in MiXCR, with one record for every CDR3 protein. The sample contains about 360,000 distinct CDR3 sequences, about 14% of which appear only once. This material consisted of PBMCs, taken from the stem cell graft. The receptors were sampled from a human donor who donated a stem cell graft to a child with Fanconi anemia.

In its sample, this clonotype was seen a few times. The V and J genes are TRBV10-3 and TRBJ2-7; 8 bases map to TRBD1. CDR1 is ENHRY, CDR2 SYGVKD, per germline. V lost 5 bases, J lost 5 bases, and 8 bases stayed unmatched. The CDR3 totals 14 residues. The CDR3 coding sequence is TGTGCCATCAGTCCTGACGACAGGGGTGACGAGCAGTACGTC. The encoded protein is CAISPDDRGDEQYV.

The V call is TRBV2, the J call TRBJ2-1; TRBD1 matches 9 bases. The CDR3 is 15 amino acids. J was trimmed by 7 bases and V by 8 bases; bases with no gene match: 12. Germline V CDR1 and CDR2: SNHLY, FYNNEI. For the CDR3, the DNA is TGTGCCAGCCAGGGACCGGGACAGGGATTTAATGAGCAGTTCTTC. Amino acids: CASQGPGQGFNEQFF.

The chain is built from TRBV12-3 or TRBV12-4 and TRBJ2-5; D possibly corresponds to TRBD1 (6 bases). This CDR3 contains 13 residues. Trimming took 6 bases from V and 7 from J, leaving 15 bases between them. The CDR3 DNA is TGTGCCAGCAGCCAGGGGACGTTTGGGACCCAGTACTTC. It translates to CASSQGTFGTQYF.

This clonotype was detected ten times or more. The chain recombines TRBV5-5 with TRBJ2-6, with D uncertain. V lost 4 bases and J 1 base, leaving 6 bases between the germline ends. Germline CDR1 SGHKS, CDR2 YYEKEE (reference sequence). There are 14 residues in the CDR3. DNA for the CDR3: TGTGCCAGCAGCACCGGGTCTGGGGCCAACGTCCTGACTTTC. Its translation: CASSTGSGANVLTF.

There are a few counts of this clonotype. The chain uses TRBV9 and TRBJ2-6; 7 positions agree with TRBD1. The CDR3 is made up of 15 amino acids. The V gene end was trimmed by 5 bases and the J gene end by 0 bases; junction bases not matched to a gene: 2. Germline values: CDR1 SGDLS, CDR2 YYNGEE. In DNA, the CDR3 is TGTGCCAGCAGACAGGGGATCTCTGGGGCCAACGTCCTGACTTTC. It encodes CASRQGISGANVLTF. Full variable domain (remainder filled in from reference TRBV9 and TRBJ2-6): DSGVTQTPKHLITATGQRVTLRCSPRSGDLSVYWYQQSLDQGLQFLIQYYNGEERAKGNILERFSAQQFPDLHSELNLSSLELGDSALYFCASRQGISGANVLTFGAGSRLTVL.

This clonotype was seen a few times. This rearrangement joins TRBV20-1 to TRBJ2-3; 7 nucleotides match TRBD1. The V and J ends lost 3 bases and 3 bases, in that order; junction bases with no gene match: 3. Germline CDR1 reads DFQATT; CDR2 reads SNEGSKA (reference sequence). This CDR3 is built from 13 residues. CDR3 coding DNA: TGCAGTGCTAGTAGGGGGCGGACAGATACGCAGTATTTT. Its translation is CSASRGRTDTQYF.

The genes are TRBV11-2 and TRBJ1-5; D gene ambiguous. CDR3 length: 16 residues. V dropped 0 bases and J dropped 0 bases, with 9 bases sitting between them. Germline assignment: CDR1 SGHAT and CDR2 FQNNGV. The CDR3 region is CASSLEVSLSNQPQHF. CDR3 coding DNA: TGTGCCAGCAGCTTAGAGGTTTCCCTTAGCAATCAGCCCCAGCATTTT.

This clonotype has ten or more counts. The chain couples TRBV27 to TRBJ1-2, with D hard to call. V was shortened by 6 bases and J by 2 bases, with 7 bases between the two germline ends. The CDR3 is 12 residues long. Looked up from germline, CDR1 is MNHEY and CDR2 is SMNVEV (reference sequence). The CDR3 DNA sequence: TGTGCCAGCAGCATTGACAACTATGGCTACACCTTC. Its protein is CASSIDNYGYTF.

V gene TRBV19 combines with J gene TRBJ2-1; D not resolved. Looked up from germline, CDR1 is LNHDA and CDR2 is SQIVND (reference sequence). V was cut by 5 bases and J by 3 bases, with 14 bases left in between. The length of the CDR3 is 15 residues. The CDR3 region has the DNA TGTGCCAGTAGTGGGGTCGTAGGCTACTACAATGAGCAGTTCTTC. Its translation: CASSGVVGYYNEQFF.

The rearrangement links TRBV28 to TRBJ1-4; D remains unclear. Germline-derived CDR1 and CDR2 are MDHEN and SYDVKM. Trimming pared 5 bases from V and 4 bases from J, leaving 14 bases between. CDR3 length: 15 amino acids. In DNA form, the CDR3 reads TGTGCCAGCAGTCCTAAACCGGGAGTTAATGAAAAACTGTTTTTT. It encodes CASSPKPGVNEKLFF. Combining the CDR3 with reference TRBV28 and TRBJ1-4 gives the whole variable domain DVKVTQSSRYLVKRTGEKVFLECVQDMDHENMFWYRQDPGLGLRLIYFSYDVKMKEKGDIPEGYSVSREKKERFSLILESASTNQTSMYLCASSPKPGVNEKLFFGSGTQLSVL.

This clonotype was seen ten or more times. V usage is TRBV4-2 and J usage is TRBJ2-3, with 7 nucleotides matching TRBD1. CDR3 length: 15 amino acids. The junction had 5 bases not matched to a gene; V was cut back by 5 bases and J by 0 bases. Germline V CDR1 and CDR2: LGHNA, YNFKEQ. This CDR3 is CASSDRDRSTDTQYF. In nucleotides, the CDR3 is TGTGCCAGCAGCGACCGGGACAGAAGCACAGATACGCAGTATTTT.

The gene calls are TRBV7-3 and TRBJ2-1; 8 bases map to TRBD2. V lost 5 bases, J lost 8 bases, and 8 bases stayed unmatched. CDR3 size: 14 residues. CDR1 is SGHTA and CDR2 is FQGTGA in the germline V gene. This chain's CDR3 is CASSRNSGEDEQFF. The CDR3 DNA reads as TGTGCCAGCAGCCGAAATAGCGGGGAGGATGAGCAGTTCTTC.

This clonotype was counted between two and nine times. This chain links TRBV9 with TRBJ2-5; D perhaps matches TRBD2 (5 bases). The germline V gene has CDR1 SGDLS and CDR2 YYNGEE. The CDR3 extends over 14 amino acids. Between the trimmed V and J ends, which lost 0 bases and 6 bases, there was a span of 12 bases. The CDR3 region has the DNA TGTGCCAGCAGCGTAGAAGACGGGGAGAAGACCCAGTACTTC. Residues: CASSVEDGEKTQYF.

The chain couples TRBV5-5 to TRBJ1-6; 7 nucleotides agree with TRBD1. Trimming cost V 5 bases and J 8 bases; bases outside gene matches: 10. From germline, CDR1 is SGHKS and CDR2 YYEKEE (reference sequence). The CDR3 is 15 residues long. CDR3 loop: CASSSTGAFDSPLHF. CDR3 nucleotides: TGTGCCAGCAGTTCTACAGGGGCTTTTGATTCACCCCTCCACTTT. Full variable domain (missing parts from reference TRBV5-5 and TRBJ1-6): DAGVTQSPTHLIKTRGQQVTLRCSPISGHKSVSWYQQVLGQGPQFIFQYYEKEERGRGNFPDRFSARQFPNYSSELNVNALLLGDSALYLCASSSTGAFDSPLHFGNGTRLTVT.

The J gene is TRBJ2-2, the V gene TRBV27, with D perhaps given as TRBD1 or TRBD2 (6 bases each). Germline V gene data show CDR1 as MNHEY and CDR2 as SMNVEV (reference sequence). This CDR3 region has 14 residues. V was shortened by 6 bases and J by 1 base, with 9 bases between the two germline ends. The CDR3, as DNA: TGTGCCAGCAGGAAGGGGGGGAACACCGGGGAGCTGTTTTTT. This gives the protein CASRKGGNTGELFF.

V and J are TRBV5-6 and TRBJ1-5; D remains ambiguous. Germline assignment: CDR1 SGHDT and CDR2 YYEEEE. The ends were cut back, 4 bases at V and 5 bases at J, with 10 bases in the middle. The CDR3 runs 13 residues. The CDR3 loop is CASSSQPDQPQHF. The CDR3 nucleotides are TGTGCCAGCAGCAGTCAACCGGATCAGCCCCAGCATTTT.

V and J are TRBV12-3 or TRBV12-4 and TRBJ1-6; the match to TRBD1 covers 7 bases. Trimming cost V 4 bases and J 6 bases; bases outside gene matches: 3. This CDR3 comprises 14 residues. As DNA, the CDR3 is TGTGCCAGCAGTTCCCACAGGGGTAATTCACCCCTCCACTTT. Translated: CASSSHRGNSPLHF.

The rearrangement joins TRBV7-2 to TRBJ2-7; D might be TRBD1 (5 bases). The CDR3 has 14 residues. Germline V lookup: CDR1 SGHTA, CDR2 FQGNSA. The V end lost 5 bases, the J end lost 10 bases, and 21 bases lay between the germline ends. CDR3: CASSLMWGVTDQYV. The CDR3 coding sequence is TGTGCCAGCAGCCTTATGTGGGGCGTGACAGATCAGTACGTC.

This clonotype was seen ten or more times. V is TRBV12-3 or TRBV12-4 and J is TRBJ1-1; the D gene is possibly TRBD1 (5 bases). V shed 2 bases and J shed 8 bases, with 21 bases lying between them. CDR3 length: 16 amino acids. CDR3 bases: TGTGCCAGCAGTTTATTTTCGGGGGTGGAGCACCGGGAAGCTTTCTTT. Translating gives CASSLFSGVEHREAFF.

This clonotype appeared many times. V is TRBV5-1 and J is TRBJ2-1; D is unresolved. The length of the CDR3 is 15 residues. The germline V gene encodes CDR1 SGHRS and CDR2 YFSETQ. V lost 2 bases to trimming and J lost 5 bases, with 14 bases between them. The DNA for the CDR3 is TGCGCCAGCAGCTTTCACAGTCCCAAGGACAATGAGCAGTTCTTC. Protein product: CASSFHSPKDNEQFF.

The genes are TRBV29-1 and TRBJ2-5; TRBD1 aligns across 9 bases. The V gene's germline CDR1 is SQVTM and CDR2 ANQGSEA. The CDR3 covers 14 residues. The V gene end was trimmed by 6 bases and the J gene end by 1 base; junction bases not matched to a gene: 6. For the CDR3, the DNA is TGCAGCGTGACCCCGGGACAGGGCCAAGAGACCCAGTACTTC. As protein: CSVTPGQGQETQYF.

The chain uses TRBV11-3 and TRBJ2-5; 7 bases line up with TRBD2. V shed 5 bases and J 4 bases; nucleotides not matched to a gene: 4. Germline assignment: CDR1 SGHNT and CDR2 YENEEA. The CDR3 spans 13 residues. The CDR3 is CASSGQRGETQYF. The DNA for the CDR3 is TGTGCCAGCAGCGGCCAGCGGGGAGAGACCCAGTACTTC.

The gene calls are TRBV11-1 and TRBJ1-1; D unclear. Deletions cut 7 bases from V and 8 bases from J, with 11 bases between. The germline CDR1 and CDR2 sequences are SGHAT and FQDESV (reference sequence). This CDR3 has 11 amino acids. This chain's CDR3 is CASTAGREAFF. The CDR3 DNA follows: TGTGCCAGCACCGCCGGACGGGAAGCTTTCTTT.

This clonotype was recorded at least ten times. In nucleotides, the CDR3 is TGTGCCAGCAGTCCCAGGGTAAATGAGCAGTTCTTC. Translated: CASSPRVNEQFF. The V and J genes are TRBV12-3 or TRBV12-4 and TRBJ2-1; weak D call: TRBD1 (5 bases). V gave up 5 bases and J gave up 7 bases, with 9 bases separating them. The CDR3 length is 12 residues.

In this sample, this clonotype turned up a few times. The CDR3 bases are TGTGCCAGCAGCTTAGCAATCACCTCCCAAGAGACCCAGTACTTC. Protein: CASSLAITSQETQYF. The genes are TRBV7-2 and TRBJ2-5; D remains unclear. V was clipped by 0 bases and J by 1 base, with 9 bases between them. This CDR3 contains 15 residues. Germline-derived CDR1 and CDR2 are SGHTA and FQGNSA.